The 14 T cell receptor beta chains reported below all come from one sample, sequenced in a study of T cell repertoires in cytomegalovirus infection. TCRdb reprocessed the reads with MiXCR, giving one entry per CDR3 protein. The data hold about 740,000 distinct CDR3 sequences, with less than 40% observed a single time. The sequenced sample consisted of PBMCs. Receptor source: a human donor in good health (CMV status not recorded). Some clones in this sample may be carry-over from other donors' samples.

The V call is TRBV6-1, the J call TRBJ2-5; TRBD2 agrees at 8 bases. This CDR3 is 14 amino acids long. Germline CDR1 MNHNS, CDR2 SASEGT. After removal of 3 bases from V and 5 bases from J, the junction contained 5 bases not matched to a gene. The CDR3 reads CASSEGSSGETQYF. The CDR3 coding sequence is TGTGCCAGCAGTGAGGGGTCTAGCGGGGAGACCCAGTACTTC.

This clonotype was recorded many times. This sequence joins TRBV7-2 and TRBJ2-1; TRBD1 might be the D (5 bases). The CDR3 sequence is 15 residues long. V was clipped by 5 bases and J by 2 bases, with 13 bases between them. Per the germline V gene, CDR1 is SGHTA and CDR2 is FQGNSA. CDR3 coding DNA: TGTGCCAGCAGCCCTTCGACAGAGCCCTACAATGAGCAGTTCTTC. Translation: CASSPSTEPYNEQFF. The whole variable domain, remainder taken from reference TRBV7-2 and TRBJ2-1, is GAGVSQSPSNKVTEKGKDVELRCDPISGHTALYWYRQSLGQGLEFLIYFQGNSAPDKSGLPSDRFSAERTGGSVSTLTIQRTQQEDSAVYLCASSPSTEPYNEQFFGPGTRLTVL.

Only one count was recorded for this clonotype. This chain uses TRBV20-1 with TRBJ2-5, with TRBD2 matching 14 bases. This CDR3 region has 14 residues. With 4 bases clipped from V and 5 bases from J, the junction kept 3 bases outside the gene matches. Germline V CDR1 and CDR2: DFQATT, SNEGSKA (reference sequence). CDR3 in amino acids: CSATWTSGRETQYF. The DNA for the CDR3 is TGCAGTGCTACCTGGACTAGCGGGAGGGAGACCCAGTACTTC.

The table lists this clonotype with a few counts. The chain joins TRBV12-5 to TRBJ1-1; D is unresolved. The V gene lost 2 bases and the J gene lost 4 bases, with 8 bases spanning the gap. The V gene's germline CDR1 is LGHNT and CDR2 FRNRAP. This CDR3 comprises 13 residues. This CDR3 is CASGLNAGTEAFF. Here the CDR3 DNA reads TGTGCTAGTGGTTTGAATGCGGGCACTGAAGCTTTCTTT.

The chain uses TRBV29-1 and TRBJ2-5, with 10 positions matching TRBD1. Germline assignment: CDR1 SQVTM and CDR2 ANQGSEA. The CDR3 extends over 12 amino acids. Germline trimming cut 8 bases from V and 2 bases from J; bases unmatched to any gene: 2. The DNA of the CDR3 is TGCAGCACGGACAGGGGGCAAGAGACCCAGTACTTC. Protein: CSTDRGQETQYF.

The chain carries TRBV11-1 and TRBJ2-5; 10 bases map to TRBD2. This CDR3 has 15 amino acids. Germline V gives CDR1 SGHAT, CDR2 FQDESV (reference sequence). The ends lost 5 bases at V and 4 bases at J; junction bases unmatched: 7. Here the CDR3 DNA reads TGTGCCAGCAGCCCACGACTAGCGGGTATAGAGACCCAGTACTTC. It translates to CASSPRLAGIETQYF.

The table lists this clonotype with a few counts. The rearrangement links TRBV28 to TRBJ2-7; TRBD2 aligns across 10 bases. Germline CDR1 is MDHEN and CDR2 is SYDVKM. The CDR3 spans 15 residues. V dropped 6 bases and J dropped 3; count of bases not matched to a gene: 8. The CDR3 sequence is CASRPTSGAVYEQYF. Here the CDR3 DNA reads TGTGCCAGCAGGCCTACTAGCGGGGCGGTCTACGAGCAGTACTTC.

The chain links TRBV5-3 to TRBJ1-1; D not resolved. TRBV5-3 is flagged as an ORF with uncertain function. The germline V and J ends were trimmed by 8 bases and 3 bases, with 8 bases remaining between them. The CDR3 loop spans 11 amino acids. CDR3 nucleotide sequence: TGTGCCAGCGAGTCAGACACTGAAGCTTTCTTT. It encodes CASESDTEAFF.

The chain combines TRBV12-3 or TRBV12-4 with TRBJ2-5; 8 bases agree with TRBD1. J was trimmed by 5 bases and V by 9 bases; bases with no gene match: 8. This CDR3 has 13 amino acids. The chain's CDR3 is CASQNRGSETQYF. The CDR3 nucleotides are TGTGCCAGTCAGAACAGGGGGTCGGAGACCCAGTACTTC.

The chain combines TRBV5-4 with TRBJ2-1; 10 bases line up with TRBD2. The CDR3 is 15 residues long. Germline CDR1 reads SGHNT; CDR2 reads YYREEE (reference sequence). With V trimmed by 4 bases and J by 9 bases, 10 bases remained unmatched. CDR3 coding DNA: TGTGCCAGCAGCATCTTGGAGCGGGAGGGCGGTGAGCAGTTCTTC. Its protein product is CASSILEREGGEQFF.

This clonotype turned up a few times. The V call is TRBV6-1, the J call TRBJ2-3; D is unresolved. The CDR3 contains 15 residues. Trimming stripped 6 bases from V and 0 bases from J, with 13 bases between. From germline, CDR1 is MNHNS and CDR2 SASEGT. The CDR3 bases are TGTGCCAGCAGGGCGCCAGTTTTTAGCACAGATACGCAGTATTTT. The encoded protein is CASRAPVFSTDTQYF.

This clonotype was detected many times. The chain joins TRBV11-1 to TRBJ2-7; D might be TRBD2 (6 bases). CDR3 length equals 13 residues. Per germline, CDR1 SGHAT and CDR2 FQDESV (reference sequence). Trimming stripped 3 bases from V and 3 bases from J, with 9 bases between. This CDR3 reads CASSLNGGYEQYF. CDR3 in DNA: TGTGCCAGCAGCTTGAACGGGGGCTACGAGCAGTACTTC.

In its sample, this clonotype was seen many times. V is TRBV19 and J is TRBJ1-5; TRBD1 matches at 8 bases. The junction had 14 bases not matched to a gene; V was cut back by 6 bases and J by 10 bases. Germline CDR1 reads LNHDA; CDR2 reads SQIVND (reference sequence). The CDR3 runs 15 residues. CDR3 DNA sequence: TGTGCCAGTAGCCGACTGGGACAGGTAAATGGTCCCCAGCATTTT. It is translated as CASSRLGQVNGPQHF.

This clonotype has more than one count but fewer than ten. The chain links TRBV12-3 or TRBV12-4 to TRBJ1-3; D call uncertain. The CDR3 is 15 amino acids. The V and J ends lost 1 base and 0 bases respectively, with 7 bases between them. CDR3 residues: CASSLGIRSGNTIYF. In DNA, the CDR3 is TGTGCCAGCAGTTTAGGCATCCGCTCTGGAAACACCATATATTTT.